This T cell receptor (beta chain) came from a study of shared clonotypes between healthy human individuals. Trimming removed 0 bases from V and 2 bases from J; junction bases left unmatched: 4. The CDR3 runs to 15 residues. Germline V gene data show CDR1 as SEHNR and CDR2 as FQNEAQ (reference sequence). CD8 cells classed as naive were CD45RO-negative and positively selected for CCR7, excluding terminally differentiated effector memory CD45RA+ cells. Some clones are missing from TCRdb's copy, which holds only in-frame ones; the method was immunoSEQ multiplex PCR. Of 500,000 to 700,000 clones in the sample, approximately 96% were seen once.

This receptor was obtained from a woman in her twenties or thirties in good health. The chain joins TRBV7-9 to TRBJ2-7; 7 bases are a match to TRBD1. The material sequenced was naive CD8+ T cells sorted from blood. CDR3 in DNA: TGTGCCAGCAGCTTAGCAGGGGGCGCCACCTACGAGCAGTACTTC. Encoded protein: CASSLAGGATYEQYF.